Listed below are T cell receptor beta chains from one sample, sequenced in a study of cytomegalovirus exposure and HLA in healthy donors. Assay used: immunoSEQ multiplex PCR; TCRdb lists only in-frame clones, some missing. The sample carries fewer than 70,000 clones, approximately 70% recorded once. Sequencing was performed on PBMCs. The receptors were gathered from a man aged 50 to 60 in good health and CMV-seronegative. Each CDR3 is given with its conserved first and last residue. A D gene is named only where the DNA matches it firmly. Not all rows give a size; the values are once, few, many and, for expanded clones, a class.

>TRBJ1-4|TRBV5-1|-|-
TGCGCCAGCAGCTTGGTACCAGGAGGGGGGGTCGATGGAAAACTGTTTTTT
CASSLVPGGGVDGKLFF
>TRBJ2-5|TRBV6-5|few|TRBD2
TGTGCCAGCAGTTACGGGACTAGTGTAGAGACCCAGTACTTC
CASSYGTSVETQYF
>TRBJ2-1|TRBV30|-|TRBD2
TGTGCCTGGAGTCTTAAGATCGGGGGACTAGCGGCGAATGAGCAGTTCTTC
CAWSLKIGGLAANEQFF
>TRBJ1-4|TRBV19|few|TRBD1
TGTGCCTCACGGGACAGGGGAGATGAAAAACTGTTTTTT
CASRDRGDEKLFF
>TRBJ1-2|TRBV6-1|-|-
TGTGCCAGCACTCCGAGAACAGACCGTAGCTACACCTTC
CASTPRTDRSYTF
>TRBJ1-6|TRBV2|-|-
TGTGCCAGCAGTGAGCGACAGGCCGGTAATTCACCCCTCCACTTT
CASSERQAGNSPLHF
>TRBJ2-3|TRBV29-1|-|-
TGCAGCACCGTTACCGGGACAACTGGCACAGATACGCAGTATTTT
CSTVTGTTGTDTQYF
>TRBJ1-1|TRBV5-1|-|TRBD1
TGCGCCAGCAGCCTAAGACAGGGGGGAAACACTGAAGCTTTCTTT
CASSLRQGGNTEAFF
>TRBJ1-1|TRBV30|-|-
TGTGCCTGGAGCGCCCCGGGCGACAGGCTGATCACTGAAGCTTTCTTT
CAWSAPGDRLITEAFF
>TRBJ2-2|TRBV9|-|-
TGTGCCAGCAGCAGCCGGGACACTTCGAACACCGGGGAGCTGTTTTTT
CASSSRDTSNTGELFF
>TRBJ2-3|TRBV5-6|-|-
TGTGCCAGCAGCTTGTCAGTAGGTAGGGGAAAAGCAGATACGCAGTATTTT
CASSLSVGRGKADTQYF
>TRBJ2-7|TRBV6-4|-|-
TGTGCCAGCAGTCCGATCAATGGGCTGCCAAGCTGGTACGAGCAGTACTTC
CASSPINGLPSWYEQYF
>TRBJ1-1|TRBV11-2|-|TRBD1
TGTGCCAGCAGCTTCCCCTCGGGACAGGCGAACACTGAAGCTTTCTTT
CASSFPSGQANTEAFF
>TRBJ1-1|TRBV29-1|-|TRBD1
TGCAGCGTTGCACAGGGGTCGGAAGCTTTCTTT
CSVAQGSEAFF
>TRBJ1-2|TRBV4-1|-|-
TGCGCCAGCAGCCCCTCGTGGGGCGCCGAAGGTACTACTTATGGCTACACCTTC
CASSPSWGAEGTTYGYTF
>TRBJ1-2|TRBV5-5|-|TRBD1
TGTGCCAGCAGCTGGACAGGGTTAGGCTATGGCTACACCTTC
CASSWTGLGYGYTF
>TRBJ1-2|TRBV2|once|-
TGTGCCAGCAGTGAATTGGCAACGGGCTATGGCTACACCTTC
CASSELATGYGYTF
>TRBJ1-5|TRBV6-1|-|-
TGTGCTGGGGCAGGGTTTTATAGCAATCAGCCCCAGCATTTT
CAGAGFYSNQPQHF
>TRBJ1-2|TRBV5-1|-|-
TGCGCCAGCAGCTATCCGACAGGAGAGGTGGATGGCTACACCTTC
CASSYPTGEVDGYTF
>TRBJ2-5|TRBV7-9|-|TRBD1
TGTGCCAGCAGCCGCAGGACAGGGGGCGTTGGGGAGACCCAGTACTTC
CASSRRTGGVGETQYF
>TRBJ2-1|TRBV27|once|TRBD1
TGTGCCAGCAGTTTACGCGGACAGGGTGGCAATGAGCAGTTCTTC
CASSLRGQGGNEQFF
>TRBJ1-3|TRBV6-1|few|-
TGTGCCAGCAGTGAAAGCTATAGGCCGACTGGAGGAAACACCATATATTTT
CASSESYRPTGGNTIYF
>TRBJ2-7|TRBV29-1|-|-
TGCAGCGTTGAAGGGCAGGGTGGATACGAGCAGTACTTC
CSVEGQGGYEQYF
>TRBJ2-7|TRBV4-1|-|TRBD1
TGCGCCAGCAGCCAAACCGGGACAGGGCATAGCTACGAGCAGTACTTC
CASSQTGTGHSYEQYF
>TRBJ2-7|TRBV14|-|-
TGTGCCAGCAGCCGCCGGGGGACCTACGAGCAGTACTTC
CASSRRGTYEQYF
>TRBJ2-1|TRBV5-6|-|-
TGTGCCAGCAGCCCGGGGAACAATGAGCAGTTCTTC
CASSPGNNEQFF
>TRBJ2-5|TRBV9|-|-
TGTGCCAGCAGCGTGGAACAGGGAACTGGGCAAGAGACCCAGTACTTC
CASSVEQGTGQETQYF
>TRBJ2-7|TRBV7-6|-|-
TGTGCCAGCAGCGTACAGGACGGCTACGAGCAGTACTTC
CASSVQDGYEQYF
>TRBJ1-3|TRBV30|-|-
TGTGCCTGGAGCGACAGCCCAGCCCCGCCCACCATATATTTT
CAWSDSPAPPTIYF
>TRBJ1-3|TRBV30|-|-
TGTGCCTGGAGCCTCGTCAGTGGAAACACCATATATTTT
CAWSLVSGNTIYF
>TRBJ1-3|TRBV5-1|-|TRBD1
TGCGCCAGCAGCCCAATTACAGGGGGCTCTGGAAACACCATATATTTT
CASSPITGGSGNTIYF
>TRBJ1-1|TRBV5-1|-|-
TGCGCCAGCAGCATACAGACAGGGAACACTGAAGCTTTCTTT
CASSIQTGNTEAFF
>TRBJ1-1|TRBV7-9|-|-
TGTGCCAGCAGCTCGGTCCACGCTGAAGCTTTCTTT
CASSSVHAEAFF
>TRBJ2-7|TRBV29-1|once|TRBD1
TGCAGCGTTGACGGACAGGGGGCCACCTACGAGCAGTACTTC
CSVDGQGATYEQYF
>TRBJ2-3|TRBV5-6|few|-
TGTGCCAGCAGCCTCCCACAGAGCACAGATACGCAGTATTTT
CASSLPQSTDTQYF
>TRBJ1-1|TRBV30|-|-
TGTGCCTGGAATGCGCGGGGGGCCGCTGAAGCTTTCTTT
CAWNARGAAEAFF
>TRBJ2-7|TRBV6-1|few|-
TGTGCCAGCAGTGGGTCAGGGCTCCACGAGCAGTACTTC
CASSGSGLHEQYF
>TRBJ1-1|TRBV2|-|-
TGTGCCAGCAATCCCTTAGGGGACAAGGGGAAAGCTTTCTTT
CASNPLGDKGKAFF
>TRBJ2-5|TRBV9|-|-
TGTGCCAGCAGTCGTAGCGAAGAGACCCAGTACTTC
CASSRSEETQYF
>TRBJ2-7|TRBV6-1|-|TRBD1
TGTGCCAGCAGTGAAGGACAGGGGGCCCCCGGAGAGCAGTACTTC
CASSEGQGAPGEQYF
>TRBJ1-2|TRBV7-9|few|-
TGTGCCAGCAGACCACAGGGTGGGGTCTATGGCTACACCTTC
CASRPQGGVYGYTF
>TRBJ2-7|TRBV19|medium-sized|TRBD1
TGTGCCAGTAAGGGGACAGGATCTTTCTCCTACGAGCAGTACTTC
CASKGTGSFSYEQYF
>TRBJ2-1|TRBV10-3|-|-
TGTGCCATCAGTCAGGGTCTTACCTACAATGAGCAGTTCTTC
CAISQGLTYNEQFF
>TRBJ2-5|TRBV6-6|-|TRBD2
TGTGCCAGCAGTTCGGGACTAGCGGGGCAAGAGACCCAGTACTTC
CASSSGLAGQETQYF
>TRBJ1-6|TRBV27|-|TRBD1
TGTGCCAGCAGTCCCTCCCCCAGGGGGCGAGTTGGTAGGGCGGGGAATTCACCCCTCCACTTT
CASSPSPRGRVGRAGNSPLHF
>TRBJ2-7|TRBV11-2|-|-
TGTGCCAGCAGCTTAGCCAGGGCCCCCTACGAGCAGTACTTC
CASSLARAPYEQYF
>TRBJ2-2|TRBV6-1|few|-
TGTGCCAGCGGAGTCACCGGGGAGCTGTTTTTT
CASGVTGELFF
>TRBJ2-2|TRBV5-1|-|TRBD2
TGCGCCAGCAGCATCTCGACTAGCGGGGGAGTCGGGGAGCTGTTTTTT
CASSISTSGGVGELFF
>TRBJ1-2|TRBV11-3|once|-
TGTGCCAGCAGCTTATCTTGGCAGGGCGAGGGCTACACCTTC
CASSLSWQGEGYTF
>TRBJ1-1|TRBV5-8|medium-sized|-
TGTGCCAGCAGCTTGACTCGCATCCTCGCTTTCTTT
CASSLTRILAFF
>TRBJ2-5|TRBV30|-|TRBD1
TGTGCCTGGAGTGACCCAACACCGGGACAGCAAGAGACCCAGTACTTC
CAWSDPTPGQQETQYF
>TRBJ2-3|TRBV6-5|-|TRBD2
TGTGCCAGCAGAAGGACTAGCGGGGGCCCAGATACGCAGTATTTT
CASRRTSGGPDTQYF
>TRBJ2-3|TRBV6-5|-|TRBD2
TGTGCCAGCAGTGCTAGCGGGGGGGCCTTGGATACGCAGTATTTT
CASSASGGALDTQYF
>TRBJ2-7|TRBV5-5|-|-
TGTGCCAGCCGCCAGGGGCCGAGGGCCTACGAGCAGTACTTC
CASRQGPRAYEQYF
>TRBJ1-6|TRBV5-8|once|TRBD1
TGTGCCAGCAGCCGGGACAGCTATAATTCACCCCTCCACTTT
CASSRDSYNSPLHF
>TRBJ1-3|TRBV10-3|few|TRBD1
TGTGCCATCAGTCAGGGGGAGAGCTCTGGAAACACCATATATTTT
CAISQGESSGNTIYF